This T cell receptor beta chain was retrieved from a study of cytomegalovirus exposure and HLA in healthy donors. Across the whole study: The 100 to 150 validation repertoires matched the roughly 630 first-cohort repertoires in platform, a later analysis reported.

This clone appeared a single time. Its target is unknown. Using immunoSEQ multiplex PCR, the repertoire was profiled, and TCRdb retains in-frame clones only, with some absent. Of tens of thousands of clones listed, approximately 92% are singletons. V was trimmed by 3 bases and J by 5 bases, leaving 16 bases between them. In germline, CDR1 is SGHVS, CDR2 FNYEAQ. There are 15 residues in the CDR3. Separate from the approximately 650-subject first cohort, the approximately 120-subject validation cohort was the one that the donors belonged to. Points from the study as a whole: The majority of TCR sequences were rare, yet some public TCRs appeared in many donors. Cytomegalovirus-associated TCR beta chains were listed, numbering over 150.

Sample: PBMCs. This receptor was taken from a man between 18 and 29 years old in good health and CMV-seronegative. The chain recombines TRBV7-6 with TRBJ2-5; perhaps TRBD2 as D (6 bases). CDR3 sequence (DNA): TGTGCCAGCAGCTTCCTTAGCGGAGCCGGGGAGACCCAGTACTTC. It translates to CASSFLSGAGETQYF.